Below, 30 T cell receptor beta chains from the same sample are listed, as sequenced in a study of blood T cell repertoires in COVID-19. Some clones are missing from TCRdb's copy, which holds only in-frame ones; the method was immunoSEQ multiplex PCR. Here the sample spans 200,000 or so clones, 65% to 85% being singletons. Sequencing used PBMCs or T cells enriched from blood (not recorded which). The receptors were gathered from a man aged 40-55 years who had recovered from COVID-19.

V and J are TRBV3-1 (or the pseudogene TRBV3-2) and TRBJ1-4, with TRBD1 identical over 10 bases. V shed 6 bases, J shed 0 bases, and the junction held 13 bases outside the gene matches. In germline, CDR1 is LGHDT, CDR2 YNNKEL (reference sequence). The CDR3 runs 19 residues. The CDR3 reads CASRILDRGYTATNEKLFF. The CDR3 DNA follows: TGTGCCAGCAGAATCCTGGACAGGGGGTATACTGCAACTAATGAAAAACTGTTTTTT.

J is TRBJ1-4 and V is TRBV18, with 10 positions matching TRBD1. Per germline, CDR1 KGHSH and CDR2 LQKENI. This CDR3 contains 14 residues. V lost 8 bases and J lost 2; bases outside the gene matches: 2. The DNA for the CDR3 is TGTGCCAGCACGGACAGGGGGACTAATGAAAAACTGTTTTTT. It encodes CASTDRGTNEKLFF. The full variable domain, its missing parts supplied by reference TRBV18 and TRBJ1-4, is NAGVMQNPRHLVRRRGQEARLRCSPMKGHSHVYWYRQLPEEGLKFMVYLQKENIIDESGMPKERFSAEFPKEGPSILRIQQVVRGDSAAYFCASTDRGTNEKLFFGSGTQLSVL.

This clone was detected a few times. This sequence joins TRBV6-1 and TRBJ1-5; D gene ambiguous. Trimming removed 1 base at V and 4 bases at J, with 8 bases between. CDR3 length equals 14 residues. Per the germline V gene, CDR1 is MNHNS and CDR2 is SASEGT. Written as DNA, the CDR3 is TGTGCCAGCAGTGAAGGTCAGGATAATCAGCCCCAGCATTTT. It codes for CASSEGQDNQPQHF.

This clone was recorded once. The chain links TRBV5-1 to TRBJ2-3, with 7 bases that match TRBD1. Trimming cost V 3 bases and J 3 bases; bases outside gene matches: 10. This CDR3 comprises 16 residues. Germline V gene sequence: CDR1 SGHRS, CDR2 YFSETQ. CDR3 bases: TGCGCCAGCAGCTCCACCGGGACAGCCGGGACAGATACGCAGTATTTT. Its translation is CASSSTGTAGTDTQYF.

The rearrangement joins TRBV2 to TRBJ2-7; maybe TRBD1 (6 bases). The germline V gene encodes CDR1 SNHLY and CDR2 FYNNEI. The V end lost 4 bases, the J end lost 3 bases, and 22 bases lay between the germline ends. This CDR3 has 17 amino acids. The DNA for the CDR3 is TGTGCCAGCAGTGTAAGTCAGGGGAAGAGTAGGCTCTACGAGCAGTACTTC. It yields the protein CASSVSQGKSRLYEQYF. The full variable domain, completed using reference TRBV2 and TRBJ2-7, is EPEVTQTPSHQVTQMGQEVILRCVPISNHLYFYWYRQILGQKVEFLVSFYNNEISEKSEIFDDQFSVERPDGSNFTLKIRSTKLEDSAMYFCASSVSQGKSRLYEQYFGPGTRLTVT.

The V and J genes are TRBV28 and TRBJ2-2; D call uncertain. The CDR3 loop spans 14 amino acids. CDR1 and CDR2 (germline): MDHEN, SYDVKM. Trimming took off 3 bases at V and 3 bases at J, with 8 bases between the two ends. CDR3 sequence (DNA): TGTGCCAGCAGTTTTGTCCAGTACACCGGGGAGCTGTTTTTT. Encoded protein: CASSFVQYTGELFF. The full variable domain, its missing parts supplied by reference TRBV28 and TRBJ2-2, is DVKVTQSSRYLVKRTGEKVFLECVQDMDHENMFWYRQDPGLGLRLIYFSYDVKMKEKGDIPEGYSVSREKKERFSLILESASTNQTSMYLCASSFVQYTGELFFGEGSRLTVL.

The V call is TRBV19, the J call TRBJ2-2, with 7 positions matching TRBD1. CDR3 size: 13 residues. V was pared by 8 bases and J by 4 bases, with 4 bases of the junction left unmatched. Germline V gene lookup returns CDR1 LNHDA and CDR2 SQIVND (reference sequence). The CDR3 coding sequence is TGTGCCAGTGTGACAGGGTCCACCGGGGAGCTGTTTTTT. It translates to CASVTGSTGELFF. The whole variable domain, filled in from reference TRBV19 and TRBJ2-2, reads DGGITQSPKYLFRKEGQNVTLSCEQNLNHDAMYWYRQDPGQGLRLIYYSQIVNDFQKGDIAEGYSVSREKKESFPLTVTSAQKNPTAFYLCASVTGSTGELFFGEGSRLTVL.

This chain joins TRBV18 and TRBJ1-6; D might be TRBD1 (5 bases). This CDR3 has 15 amino acids. V gave up 3 bases and J gave up 7 bases, with 13 bases separating them. Germline CDR1 reads KGHSH; CDR2 reads LQKENI. CDR3: CASSPDRSNNSPLHF. CDR3 sequence (DNA): TGTGCCAGCTCACCTGACAGAAGTAACAATTCACCCCTCCACTTT.

This clone was seen a single time. The chain recombines TRBV18 with TRBJ1-1; D ambiguous. Trimming stripped 3 bases from V and 5 bases from J, with 7 bases between. The CDR3 sequence is 12 residues long. The germline V gene encodes CDR1 KGHSH and CDR2 LQKENI. The DNA of the CDR3 is TGTGCCAGCTCACCCCCTATTACTGAAGCTTTCTTT. Its translation is CASSPPITEAFF. Filled out from reference TRBV18 and TRBJ1-1, the complete variable domain reads NAGVMQNPRHLVRRRGQEARLRCSPMKGHSHVYWYRQLPEEGLKFMVYLQKENIIDESGMPKERFSAEFPKEGPSILRIQQVVRGDSAAYFCASSPPITEAFFGQGTRLTVV.

Here the CDR3 reads CASSTLGTVNQPQHF. Here the CDR3 DNA reads TGTGCCAGCAGCACCCTGGGGACAGTCAATCAGCCCCAGCATTTT. The V and J genes are TRBV21-1 and TRBJ1-5; no DNA check was done on the table's D call, TRBD1. TRBV21-1 is a pseudogene segment. The CDR3 is 15 residues long.

The V and J genes are TRBV15 and TRBJ2-3, with 9 bases matching TRBD2. V was pared by 0 bases and J by 0 bases, with 13 bases of the junction left unmatched. The CDR3 is 20 amino acids. Germline V gene lookup returns CDR1 LNHNV and CDR2 YYDKDF (reference sequence). CDR3 amino acids: CATSRDAVSERGASTDTQYF. The CDR3 DNA sequence: TGTGCCACCAGCAGAGATGCGGTTTCTGAGCGGGGGGCGAGCACAGATACGCAGTATTTT. The complete variable domain, with remaining parts taken from reference TRBV15 and TRBJ2-3, reads DAMVIQNPRYQVTQFGKPVTLSCSQTLNHNVMYWYQQKSSQAPKLLFHYYDKDFNNEADTPDNFQSRRPNTSFCFLDIRSPGLGDTAMYLCATSRDAVSERGASTDTQYFGPGTRLTVL.

The chain is built from TRBV28 and TRBJ1-4, with 8 nucleotides matching TRBD1. In germline, CDR1 is MDHEN, CDR2 SYDVKM. With 6 bases clipped from V and 7 bases from J, the junction kept 13 bases outside the gene matches. The CDR3 sequence is 16 residues long. The CDR3 here is CASRLQPQGVSEKLFF. CDR3 bases: TGTGCCAGCAGACTCCAACCACAGGGGGTCAGTGAAAAACTGTTTTTT. The full variable domain, rest sourced from reference TRBV28 and TRBJ1-4, is DVKVTQSSRYLVKRTGEKVFLECVQDMDHENMFWYRQDPGLGLRLIYFSYDVKMKEKGDIPEGYSVSREKKERFSLILESASTNQTSMYLCASRLQPQGVSEKLFFGSGTQLSVL.

The rearrangement uses TRBV7-2 and TRBJ1-6; D is unclear. Trimming removed 1 base at V and 4 bases at J, with 5 bases between. The CDR3 is 14 residues long. Germline V gene sequence: CDR1 SGHTA, CDR2 FQGNSA. The CDR3 sequence: CASSLVRYNSPLHF. Here the CDR3 DNA reads TGTGCCAGCAGCTTAGTTCGGTATAATTCACCCCTCCACTTT.

This clone appeared a few times. V usage is TRBV9 and J usage is TRBJ2-5; TRBD1 might be the D (6 bases). The length of the CDR3 is 14 residues. Per the germline V gene, CDR1 is SGDLS and CDR2 is YYNGEE. The V end was cut by 0 bases, the J end by 4 bases, with 10 bases between. This CDR3 is CASSVGTVAETQYF. The CDR3 DNA is TGTGCCAGCAGCGTAGGGACAGTAGCAGAGACCCAGTACTTC.

V gene TRBV7-6 combines with J gene TRBJ1-5; no firm D call. Germline values: CDR1 SGHVS, CDR2 FNYEAQ. The V and J ends lost 5 bases and 0 bases respectively, with 14 bases between them. The CDR3 consists of 16 residues. The CDR3 DNA sequence: TGTGCCAGCAGCCCTACCTCGGGATATAGCAATCAGCCCCAGCATTTT. Translation gives CASSPTSGYSNQPQHF.

This chain connects TRBV28 to TRBJ1-5; 7 bases line up with TRBD1. V gave up 2 bases and J gave up 7 bases; unmatched junction bases: 8. From germline, CDR1 is MDHEN and CDR2 SYDVKM. The CDR3 has 15 amino acids. This CDR3 reads CASSLHRDSTQPQHF. The CDR3 DNA reads TGTGCCAGCAGTTTACATCGGGACAGTACCCAGCCCCAGCATTTT.

V is TRBV7-3 and J is TRBJ1-5; D perhaps matches TRBD1 (5 bases). The CDR3 is 13 residues long. The germline V gene encodes CDR1 SGHTA and CDR2 FQGTGA. V gave up 3 bases and J gave up 4 bases, with 7 bases separating them. CDR3 protein: CASSFGGNQPQHF. In nucleotides, the CDR3 is TGTGCCAGCAGCTTTGGGGGGAATCAGCCCCAGCATTTT.

The V call is TRBV6-5, the J call TRBJ1-5, with D uncertain. CDR3 length: 14 residues. Germline V gene lookup returns CDR1 MNHEY and CDR2 SVGAGI. V lost 7 bases and J 0 bases, leaving 10 bases between the germline ends. This CDR3 is CASKNEYSNQPQHF. CDR3 nucleotide sequence: TGTGCCAGCAAGAATGAGTATAGCAATCAGCCCCAGCATTTT.

The rearrangement joins TRBV10-2 to TRBJ2-1; 8 bases are shared with TRBD1. The CDR3 totals 20 residues. The J segment lost 0 bases and the V segment lost 6 bases, leaving 19 bases of the junction unmatched. The germline CDR1 and CDR2 sequences are WSHSY and SAAADI. CDR3 in amino acids: CASRSTGGRQTGDSYNEQFF. The CDR3 DNA reads as TGCGCCAGCAGGTCGACCGGGGGAAGACAGACAGGGGACTCCTACAATGAGCAGTTCTTC.

This chain connects TRBV5-1 to TRBJ1-1; tentative D call: TRBD1 (6 bases). The CDR3 is 18 amino acids. The V end was cut by 2 bases, the J end by 6 bases, with 26 bases between. Germline V gene data show CDR1 as SGHRS and CDR2 as YFSETQ. The CDR3 bases are TGCGCCAGCAGCTTATTACCAGGACAGCGAAACGCGGGGGCTGAAGCTTTCTTT. Its protein product is CASSLLPGQRNAGAEAFF.

CDR3 nucleotides: TGTGCCTGGGCTAAGCTGGGACAGCAAAACACTGAAGCTTTCTTT. Its translation is CAWAKLGQQNTEAFF. This chain links TRBV30 with TRBJ1-1; 7 bases match TRBD1. V lost 5 bases to trimming and J lost 2 bases; unmatched junction nucleotides: 11. The CDR3 spans 15 residues. The germline CDR1 and CDR2 sequences are GTSNPN and SVGIG (reference sequence).

This chain joins TRBV19 and TRBJ1-2; 7 nucleotides line up with TRBD1. This CDR3 is built from 16 residues. V trimming: 4 bases; J trimming: 4 bases; junction bases outside the gene matches: 12. Germline V gene data show CDR1 as LNHDA and CDR2 as SQIVND (reference sequence). The CDR3 sequence: CASSTHPEGARYGYTF. For the CDR3, the DNA is TGTGCCAGTAGTACCCACCCCGAGGGGGCGCGCTATGGCTACACCTTC.

This chain connects TRBV11-1 to TRBJ1-1; 8 bases are a match to TRBD1. Germline V gene sequence: CDR1 SGHAT, CDR2 FQDESV (reference sequence). V was pared by 6 bases and J by 8 bases, with 8 bases of the junction left unmatched. The CDR3 runs 13 residues. The DNA for the CDR3 is TGTGCCAGCAGTCGCCGACAGGGGCGAGAAGCTTTCTTT. Its translation: CASSRRQGREAFF.

This clone was seen more than once but under ten times. The J gene is TRBJ1-5, the V gene TRBV5-4, with D unclear. The length of the CDR3 is 12 residues. Germline CDR1 is SGHNT and CDR2 is YYREEE (reference sequence). The V and J ends lost 0 bases and 9 bases respectively, with 7 bases between them. The DNA for the CDR3 is TGTGCCAGCAGCTTGGGTGGAGGGCCCCAGCATTTT. This gives the protein CASSLGGGPQHF.

J is TRBJ1-5 and V is TRBV14; 7 positions agree with TRBD1. This CDR3 has 14 residues. The germline V gene has CDR1 SGHDN and CDR2 FVKESK. V trimming: 2 bases; J trimming: 13 bases; junction bases outside the gene matches: 11. CDR3 in DNA: TGTGCCAGCAGCCAAACCTCAGGAGGGGGCCTTCAGCATTTT. This codes for CASSQTSGGGLQHF.

The chain joins TRBV9 to TRBJ1-4; D gene unclear. The V gene's germline CDR1 is SGDLS and CDR2 YYNGEE. Trimming took off 3 bases at V and 5 bases at J, with 14 bases between the two ends. This CDR3 is built from 15 residues. This CDR3 is CASSEGPGKNEKLFF. The CDR3 DNA is TGTGCCAGCAGCGAGGGTCCGGGGAAGAATGAAAAACTGTTTTTT. Full variable domain (rest looked up from reference TRBV9 and TRBJ1-4): DSGVTQTPKHLITATGQRVTLRCSPRSGDLSVYWYQQSLDQGLQFLIQYYNGEERAKGNILERFSAQQFPDLHSELNLSSLELGDSALYFCASSEGPGKNEKLFFGSGTQLSVL.

This clone turned up a few times. The V and J genes are TRBV5-6 and TRBJ1-2; the D is unclear. Germline-derived CDR1 and CDR2 are SGHDT and YYEEEE. V shed 2 bases and J shed 7 bases, with 6 bases lying between them. This CDR3 is built from 11 residues. CDR3: CASSLFSGYTF. CDR3 sequence (DNA): TGTGCCAGCAGCTTATTCTCTGGCTACACCTTC.

CDR3 sequence (DNA): TGTGCCAGCAGCTCGGACAGGGGGCGATACGAGCAGTACTTC. This translates into CASSSDRGRYEQYF. J is TRBJ2-7 and V is TRBV7-2; TRBD1 matches 11 bases. Germline V lookup: CDR1 SGHTA, CDR2 FQGNSA. V gave up 4 bases and J gave up 4 bases; unmatched junction bases: 3. The CDR3 totals 14 residues.

This clone is a singleton in its sample. V usage is TRBV11-1 and J usage is TRBJ1-2; TRBD1 aligns across 7 bases. The CDR3 contains 15 residues. CDR1 and CDR2 from the germline V gene are SGHAT and FQDESV (reference sequence). Germline trimming cut 1 base from V and 0 bases from J; bases unmatched to any gene: 2. The CDR3 DNA sequence: TGTGCCAGCAGCTTAGAGGGGACAGCTAACTATGGCTACACCTTC. The encoded protein is CASSLEGTANYGYTF.

This rearrangement joins TRBV5-1 to TRBJ2-7; 9 nucleotides agree with TRBD1. The CDR3 has 17 amino acids. With V trimmed by 1 base and J by 6 bases, 14 bases remained unmatched. The V gene's germline CDR1 is SGHRS and CDR2 YFSETQ. The CDR3 is CASSLQVLGQGSGEQYF. The CDR3 DNA follows: TGCGCCAGCAGCTTGCAGGTCTTGGGACAGGGTTCCGGCGAGCAGTACTTC. Filled out from reference TRBV5-1 and TRBJ2-7, the complete variable domain reads KAGVTQTPRYLIKTRGQQVTLSCSPISGHRSVSWYQQTPGQGLQFLFEYFSETQRNKGNFPGRFSGRQFSNSRSEMNVSTLELGDSALYLCASSLQVLGQGSGEQYFGPGTRLTVT.